Sequencing of this TCR beta chain was carried out in a study of OX40 agonist ivuxolimab in advanced cancers. This clone came up once. The protocol was immunoSEQ multiplex PCR, while the TCRdb copy is restricted to in-frame clones and leaves out a portion. Counted here are some 89,000 clones, about 86% occurring once; the ten biggest clones make up approximately 1.7%. The V end was cut by 8 bases, the J end by 0 bases, with 12 bases between. The V gene's germline CDR1 is GTSNPN and CDR2 SVGIG (reference sequence). CDR3 size: 13 residues. The sample in question was CD4+ or CD8+ T cells sorted from blood, obtained in a trial of the OX40 agonist ivuxolimab. This chain uses TRBV30 with TRBJ2-3; the D is unclear. This clonotype was sampled from an adult with an advanced solid tumor such as melanoma, head and neck, liver or kidney cancer. CDR3 loop: CATIRVSTDTQYF. The CDR3 DNA reads as TGTGCCACCATAAGGGTTAGCACAGATACGCAGTATTTT. The entire variable domain, with the rest obtained from reference TRBV30 and TRBJ2-3, is as follows: SQTIHQWPATLVQPVGSPLSLECTVEGTSNPNLYWYRQAAGRGLQLLFYSVGIGQISSEVPQNLSASRPQDRQFILSSKKLLLSDSGFYLCATIRVSTDTQYFGPGTRLTVL.